This T cell receptor beta chain was recorded in a study of post-analysis software for immune sequencing data. The wider study: The courses of disease that were included comprised relapsing-remitting, secondary progressive and progressive-relapsing multiple sclerosis.

Germline trimming cut 0 bases from V and 2 bases from J; bases unmatched to any gene: 12. The CDR3 totals 18 residues. Sequencing libraries made from TCR beta cDNA carried unique molecular identifiers. T cells numbering 1 to 10 million yielded cDNA molecules that totaled around 500,000. TCRdb reanalysed the PCR reads using MiXCR and keeps one entry per CDR3 protein. The data show 350,000 to 500,000 distinct CDR3 sequences, with about 39% seen just once and less than 10% held by the top ten. Note on this clonotype: Antigen specificity is unknown.

Regarding the study as a whole: Under the F measure, samples that were prepared in one batch clustered strongly together. The study found TRBV5-6, TRBV5-1 and TRBV20-1 among four to six TRBV segments more frequent in patients than controls. Multiple sclerosis was associated with a significant reduction in normalized Chao1 diversity relative to controls.

Material: blood. This rearrangement joins TRBV12-3 or TRBV12-4 to TRBJ1-2; 7 bases agree with TRBD1. This receptor was identified in a girl aged 2 to 10 with multiple sclerosis. In DNA form, the CDR3 reads TGTGCCAGCAGTTTAGCGGGGGACAGACAGGACCAAAACTATGGCTACACCTTC. Amino acids: CASSLAGDRQDQNYGYTF.